Each of the 3 T cell receptor beta chains below was sequenced from the same sample in a study of glioma-infiltrating T cells after dendritic cell vaccination. The method was immunoSEQ multiplex PCR; TCRdb's version includes in-frame clones alone and lacks a portion of them. The data show roughly 68,000 clones, with 82% seen just once and about 10% held by the top ten. The material was blood, obtained before dendritic cell vaccination. These receptors came from a human donor with glioblastoma.

This sequence joins TRBV5-6 and TRBJ2-1; 7 nucleotides line up with TRBD2. The CDR3 runs 16 residues. Germline assignment: CDR1 SGHDT and CDR2 YYEEEE. With 2 bases clipped from V and 0 bases from J, the junction kept 5 bases outside the gene matches. The CDR3 DNA sequence: TGTGCCAGCAGCTTCACACTAGCGCCCTCCTACAATGAGCAGTTCTTC. It specifies CASSFTLAPSYNEQFF. Full variable domain (remainder filled in from reference TRBV5-6 and TRBJ2-1): DAGVTQSPTHLIKTRGQQVTLRCSPKSGHDTVSWYQQALGQGPQFIFQYYEEEERQRGNFPDRFSGHQFPNYSSELNVNALLLGDSALYLCASSFTLAPSYNEQFFGPGTRLTVL.

The genes are TRBV19 and TRBJ2-3, with D possibly TRBD1 on 5 matching bases. The CDR3 totals 14 residues. The V gene's germline CDR1 is LNHDA and CDR2 SQIVND (reference sequence). The germline V and J ends were trimmed by 5 bases and 0 bases, with 9 bases remaining between them. In DNA form, the CDR3 reads TGTGCCAGTAGTGCCACAGGTAGCACAGATACGCAGTATTTT. Amino acids: CASSATGSTDTQYF.

The rearrangement joins TRBV6-5 to TRBJ1-1, with D possibly TRBD1 on 5 matching bases. Germline CDR1 reads MNHEY; CDR2 reads SVGAGI. The V end lost 3 bases, the J end lost 6 bases, and 14 bases lay between the germline ends. The CDR3 runs to 14 residues. CDR3 in DNA: TGTGCCAGCAGTTATCTCGGCAGGGATGCTGAAGCTTTCTTT. It is translated as CASSYLGRDAEAFF.